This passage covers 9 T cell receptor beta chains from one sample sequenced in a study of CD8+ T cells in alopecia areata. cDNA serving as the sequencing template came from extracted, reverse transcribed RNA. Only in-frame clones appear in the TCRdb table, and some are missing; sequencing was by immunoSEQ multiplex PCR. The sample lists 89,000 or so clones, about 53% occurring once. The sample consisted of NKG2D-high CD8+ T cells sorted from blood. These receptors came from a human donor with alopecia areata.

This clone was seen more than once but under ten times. DNA for the CDR3: TGTGCCAGCAGTTATTCGCTAGGATTGGAAGAGACCCAGTACTTC. Protein: CASSYSLGLEETQYF. The chain combines TRBV6-6 with TRBJ2-5; no definite D call. Germline V CDR1 and CDR2: MNHNY, SVGAGI (reference sequence). Trimming cost V 3 bases and J 3 bases, with 14 bases left between them. The CDR3 length is 15 residues.

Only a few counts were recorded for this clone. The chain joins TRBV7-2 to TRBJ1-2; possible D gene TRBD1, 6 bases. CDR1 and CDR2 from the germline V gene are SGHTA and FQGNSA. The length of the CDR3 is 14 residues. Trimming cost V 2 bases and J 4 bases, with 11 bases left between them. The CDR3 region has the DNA TGTGCCAGCAGCTTAATTTCGGGGGCCTATGGCTACACCTTC. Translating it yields CASSLISGAYGYTF.

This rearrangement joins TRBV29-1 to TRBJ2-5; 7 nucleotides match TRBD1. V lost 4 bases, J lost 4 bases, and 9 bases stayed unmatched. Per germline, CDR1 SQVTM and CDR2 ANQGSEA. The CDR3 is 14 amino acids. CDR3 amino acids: CSVVGTEILETQYF. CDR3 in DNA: TGCAGCGTTGTGGGGACAGAGATATTAGAGACCCAGTACTTC.

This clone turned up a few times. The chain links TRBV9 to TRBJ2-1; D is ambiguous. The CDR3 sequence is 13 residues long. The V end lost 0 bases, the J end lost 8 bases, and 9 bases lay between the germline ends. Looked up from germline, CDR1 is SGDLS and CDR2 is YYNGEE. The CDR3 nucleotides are TGTGCCAGCAGCGTAGATGGTGAAGATGAGCAGTTCTTC. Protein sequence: CASSVDGEDEQFF. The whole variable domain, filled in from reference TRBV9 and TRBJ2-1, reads DSGVTQTPKHLITATGQRVTLRCSPRSGDLSVYWYQQSLDQGLQFLIQYYNGEERAKGNILERFSAQQFPDLHSELNLSSLELGDSALYFCASSVDGEDEQFFGPGTRLTVL.

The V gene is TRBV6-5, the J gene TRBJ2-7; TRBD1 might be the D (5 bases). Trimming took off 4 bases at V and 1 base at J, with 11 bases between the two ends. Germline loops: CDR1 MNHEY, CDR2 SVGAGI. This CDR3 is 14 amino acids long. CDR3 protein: CASSFGAGSYEQYF. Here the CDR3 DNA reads TGTGCCAGCAGTTTTGGGGCAGGGTCCTACGAGCAGTACTTC.

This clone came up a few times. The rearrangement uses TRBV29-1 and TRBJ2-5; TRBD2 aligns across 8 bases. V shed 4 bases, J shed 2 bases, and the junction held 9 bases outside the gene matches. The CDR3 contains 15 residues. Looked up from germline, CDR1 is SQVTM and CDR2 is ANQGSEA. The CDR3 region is CSVGKSSGEQETQYF. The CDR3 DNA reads TGCAGCGTTGGGAAGAGTAGCGGGGAACAAGAGACCCAGTACTTC.

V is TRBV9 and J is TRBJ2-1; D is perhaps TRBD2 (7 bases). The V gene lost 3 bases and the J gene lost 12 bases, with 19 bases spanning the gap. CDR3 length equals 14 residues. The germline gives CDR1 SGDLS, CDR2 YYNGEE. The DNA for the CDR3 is TGTGCCAGCAGCGCTACAGGGAGGGGGAATTGGCAGTTCTTC. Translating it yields CASSATGRGNWQFF. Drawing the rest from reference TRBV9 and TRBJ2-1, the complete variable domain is DSGVTQTPKHLITATGQRVTLRCSPRSGDLSVYWYQQSLDQGLQFLIQYYNGEERAKGNILERFSAQQFPDLHSELNLSSLELGDSALYFCASSATGRGNWQFFGPGTRLTVL.

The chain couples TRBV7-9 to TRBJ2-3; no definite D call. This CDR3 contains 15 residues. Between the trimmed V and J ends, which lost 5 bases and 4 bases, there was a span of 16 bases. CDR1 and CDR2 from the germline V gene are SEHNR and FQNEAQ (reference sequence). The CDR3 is CASSPAGYNPDTQYF. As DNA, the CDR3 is TGTGCCAGCAGCCCAGCAGGTTATAACCCAGATACGCAGTATTTT.

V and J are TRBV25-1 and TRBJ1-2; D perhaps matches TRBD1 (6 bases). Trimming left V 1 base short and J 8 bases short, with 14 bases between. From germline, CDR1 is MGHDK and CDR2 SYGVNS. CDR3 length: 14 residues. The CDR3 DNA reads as TGTGCCAGCAGTGAATTTACAGGGATGGTCGGCTACACCTTC. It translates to CASSEFTGMVGYTF.